The present T cell receptor (beta chain) was sequenced within a study of cytomegalovirus exposure and HLA in healthy donors. The PCR used 60 Vbeta and 13 Jbeta primers. Sequenced by immunoSEQ multiplex PCR; TCRdb stores in-frame clones only, minus some. The data show over 120,000 clones, 9.7% seen once. Nominally healthy donors provided the samples, though records likely missed some immune exposures. Germline assignment: CDR1 SGHRS and CDR2 YFSETQ. V was clipped by 4 bases and J by 5 bases, with 17 bases between them. This CDR3 region has 15 residues. Sequenced input: PBMCs. The V and J genes are TRBV5-1 and TRBJ2-3; a weak D match, TRBD2 (5 bases). The TCR originated in a man aged 45 to 65 in good health and CMV-seronegative. This chain's CDR3 is CASSPESHGGDTQYF. In nucleotides, the CDR3 is TGCGCCAGCAGCCCCGAGTCCCATGGAGGAGATACGCAGTATTTT.